Listed here are 4 T cell receptor beta chains from one sample, sequenced in a study of monozygotic twins with inflammatory bowel disease. TCRdb re-called the 5' RACE reads and shows each CDR3 protein once, DNA omitted. In total, the table holds hundreds of thousands of distinct CDR3 sequences. Input material: blood. The source of these receptors is a human donor with ulcerative colitis or Crohn's disease, or a healthy co-twin of an affected twin (not recorded which).

CDR3 sequence reads: CASSQQLQKKGHETQYF. The chain joins TRBV4-3 to TRBJ2-5. This CDR3 has 17 residues. Germline V CDR1 and CDR2: LGHNA, YSLEER.

The rearrangement joins TRBV4-3 to TRBJ1-2; TCRdb calls TRBD1, which cannot be checked without DNA. The CDR3 totals 14 residues. Germline CDR1 LGHNA, CDR2 YSLEER. CDR3 loop: CASSQEGQGGGYTF.

The V call is TRBV4-3, the J call TRBJ2-5; the TCRdb D gene call, TRBD2, has no DNA to confirm it. CDR1 and CDR2 (germline): LGHNA, YSLEER. The CDR3 totals 16 residues. This CDR3 reads CASSHGLAGDQETQYF.

This rearrangement joins TRBV5-1 to TRBJ2-3; TCRdb reports TRBD1, a call that lacks DNA to check it against. The CDR3 is made up of 15 amino acids. Germline CDR1 SGHRS, CDR2 YFSETQ. The CDR3 here is CASSLAEFRADTQYF.